This T cell receptor beta chain was documented in a study of blood T cell repertoires in COVID-19. About the research overall: Both acute and convalescent COVID-19 samples were obtained from the United States, Italy and Spain. PBMCs, B-cell-depleted T cells, or T cells were the source of the cDNA or gDNA that made up the material.

Germline CDR1 GTSNPN, CDR2 SVGIG (reference sequence). Trimming left V 3 bases short and J 7 bases short, with 16 bases between. The CDR3 runs to 13 residues. Clones were read by immunoSEQ multiplex PCR, and TCRdb kept only the in-frame ones, dropping some. The table lists 63,000 or so clones, roughly 81% of them singletons. The sequencing sample was made of peripheral blood. The chain employs TRBV30 and TRBJ2-7; a weak D match, TRBD2 (5 bases). The clonotype originates from a human donor in a cohort sampled during active COVID-19. The CDR3 loop is CAWSAQPSGEQYF. Here the CDR3 DNA reads TGTGCCTGGAGCGCACAGCCTTCGGGGGAGCAGTACTTC.